One and the same sample provided the 25 T cell receptor beta chains below, sequenced in a study of cytotoxic CD8 clonotypes in ibrutinib-treated CLL. TCRdb's copy holds only in-frame clones and misses some; the assay was immunoSEQ multiplex PCR. Of 150,000 to 200,000 clones listed, roughly 77% were seen once; the top ten hold about 2%. The starting material was PBMCs, obtained after 12 months of ibrutinib treatment. Receptors originate from a human donor with chronic lymphocytic leukemia.

This clone occurred a few times. This chain uses TRBV13 with TRBJ1-6; unclear D gene. Trimming stripped 3 bases from V and 5 bases from J, with 8 bases between. The germline gives CDR1 PRHDT, CDR2 FYEKMQ (reference sequence). The CDR3 length is 14 residues. CDR3 DNA sequence: TGTGCCAGCAGCTTGGCGGGCGATAATTCACCCCTCCACTTT. As protein: CASSLAGDNSPLHF.

The chain combines TRBV9 with TRBJ1-2, with TRBD1 matching over 7 bases. Germline assignment: CDR1 SGDLS and CDR2 YYNGEE. With V trimmed by 0 bases and J by 0 bases, 11 bases remained unmatched. The CDR3 sequence is 18 residues long. For the CDR3, the DNA is TGTGCCAGCAGCGTAGCTAAACCTGACAGGGTACCTAACTATGGCTACACCTTC. Encoded protein: CASSVAKPDRVPNYGYTF. Filled out from reference TRBV9 and TRBJ1-2, the complete variable domain reads DSGVTQTPKHLITATGQRVTLRCSPRSGDLSVYWYQQSLDQGLQFLIQYYNGEERAKGNILERFSAQQFPDLHSELNLSSLELGDSALYFCASSVAKPDRVPNYGYTFGSGTRLTVV.

The chain combines TRBV28 with TRBJ1-5, with no clear D. Germline V gene data show CDR1 as MDHEN and CDR2 as SYDVKM. The CDR3 has 14 residues. Deletions cut 6 bases from V and 2 bases from J, with 11 bases between. Here the CDR3 DNA reads TGTGCCAGCAGGGATATGAGGGGCAATCAGCCCCAGCATTTT. Its protein product is CASRDMRGNQPQHF. The full variable domain, its missing parts supplied by reference TRBV28 and TRBJ1-5, is DVKVTQSSRYLVKRTGEKVFLECVQDMDHENMFWYRQDPGLGLRLIYFSYDVKMKEKGDIPEGYSVSREKKERFSLILESASTNQTSMYLCASRDMRGNQPQHFGDGTRLSIL.

The chain recombines TRBV7-2 with TRBJ2-7, with D uncertain. CDR1 is SGHTA and CDR2 is FQGNSA in the germline V gene. The CDR3 totals 15 residues. V was shortened by 5 bases and J by 3 bases, with 17 bases between the two germline ends. This CDR3 reads CASSPGRLLYYEQYF. The CDR3 nucleotides read TGTGCCAGCAGCCCCGGACGGCTCCTCTACTACGAGCAGTACTTC.

The CDR3 DNA reads as TGCGCCAGCAGCCTCGCCCGATACACAGATACGCAGTATTTT. It specifies CASSLARYTDTQYF. This chain joins TRBV5-1 and TRBJ2-3; D gene ambiguous. This CDR3 has 14 amino acids. V was clipped by 4 bases and J by 2 bases, with 11 bases between them. Per germline, CDR1 SGHRS and CDR2 YFSETQ.

This clone was detected once. V gene TRBV28 combines with J gene TRBJ2-7; TRBD2 might be the D (5 bases). The CDR3 sequence is 15 residues long. The germline V gene encodes CDR1 MDHEN and CDR2 SYDVKM. Trimming took off 3 bases at V and 1 base at J, with 13 bases between the two ends. CDR3: CASSFVPGESYEQYF. The CDR3, as DNA: TGTGCCAGCAGTTTTGTGCCCGGGGAGTCCTACGAGCAGTACTTC.

The J gene is TRBJ1-5, the V gene TRBV18; TRBD1 agrees at 8 bases. The germline V gene encodes CDR1 KGHSH and CDR2 LQKENI. The V and J ends lost 1 base and 5 bases, in that order; junction bases with no gene match: 4. This CDR3 has 15 residues. Here the CDR3 DNA reads TGTGCCAGCTCACCACAGACAGGGGTGGATCAGCCCCAGCATTTT. Translated, it gives CASSPQTGVDQPQHF.

This clone was recorded only once. The chain links TRBV11-3 to TRBJ2-1; 12 bases are shared with TRBD2. Trimming took 6 bases from V and 9 from J; bases not matched to a gene: 6. The CDR3 is 14 residues long. Germline CDR1 SGHNT, CDR2 YENEEA. The CDR3 sequence: CASRVGLAGCEQFF. The DNA for the CDR3 is TGTGCCAGCAGGGTCGGACTAGCGGGATGTGAGCAGTTCTTC.

The chain combines TRBV6-1 with TRBJ2-1, with D unclear. Germline CDR1 MNHNS, CDR2 SASEGT. The CDR3 has 11 amino acids. The CDR3 DNA sequence: TGTTACTCGGGCTCCTACAATGAGCAGTTCTTC. Protein product: CYSGSYNEQFF.

The rearrangement links TRBV6-5 to TRBJ2-3, with 13 bases fitting TRBD2. This CDR3 spans 15 amino acids. V lost 5 bases to trimming and J lost 4 bases; unmatched junction nucleotides: 3. The germline gives CDR1 MNHEY, CDR2 SVGAGI. The CDR3, as DNA: TGTGCCAGCAGTCCTACTAGCGGGGGGGCAGATACGCAGTATTTT. Protein sequence: CASSPTSGGADTQYF.

The V gene is TRBV6-1, the J gene TRBJ2-7; 13 nucleotides line up with TRBD2. Looked up from germline, CDR1 is MNHNS and CDR2 is SASEGT. With V trimmed by 5 bases and J by 4 bases, 5 bases remained unmatched. CDR3 size: 15 residues. The DNA of the CDR3 is TGTGCCAGCAGTCCCGAACTAGCGGGAGGGTACGAGCAGTACTTC. Residues: CASSPELAGGYEQYF.

The J gene is TRBJ2-1, the V gene TRBV7-9; TRBD1 matches 7 bases. CDR3 length: 16 amino acids. Germline assignment: CDR1 SEHNR and CDR2 FQNEAQ (reference sequence). The V and J ends lost 7 bases and 5 bases, in that order; junction bases with no gene match: 14. CDR3 amino acids: CASTLTRGSWNNEQFF. The CDR3 region has the DNA TGTGCCAGCACCCTAACCAGGGGGAGCTGGAACAATGAGCAGTTCTTC. The whole variable domain, filled in from reference TRBV7-9 and TRBJ2-1, reads DTGVSQNPRHKITKRGQNVTFRCDPISEHNRLYWYRQTLGQGPEFLTYFQNEAQLEKSRLLSDRFSAERPKGSFSTLEIQRTEQGDSAMYLCASTLTRGSWNNEQFFGPGTRLTVL.

This clone was detected only once. The chain carries TRBV18 and TRBJ2-5; the D is unclear. The CDR3 length is 13 residues. Germline V gene data show CDR1 as KGHSH and CDR2 as LQKENI. V lost 0 bases to trimming and J lost 5 bases, with 7 bases between them. CDR3 DNA: TGTGCCAGCTCACCACCCGTTATTGAGACCCAGTACTTC. It encodes CASSPPVIETQYF.

This chain uses TRBV9 with TRBJ2-5; D possibly corresponds to TRBD1 (5 bases). This CDR3 has 16 residues. Trimming shortened V by 4 bases and J by 1 base, and 17 bases separated the two germline ends. From germline, CDR1 is SGDLS and CDR2 YYNGEE. The CDR3 coding sequence is TGTGCCAGCAGCATCGGACACACAGCTACCCAAGAGACCCAGTACTTC. Translation gives CASSIGHTATQETQYF. The full variable domain, completed using reference TRBV9 and TRBJ2-5, is DSGVTQTPKHLITATGQRVTLRCSPRSGDLSVYWYQQSLDQGLQFLIQYYNGEERAKGNILERFSAQQFPDLHSELNLSSLELGDSALYFCASSIGHTATQETQYFGPGTRLLVL.

The rearrangement joins TRBV7-3 to TRBJ2-5; 11 bases align to TRBD2. In germline, CDR1 is SGHTA, CDR2 FQGTGA. This CDR3 spans 14 amino acids. J gave up 5 bases and V 4 bases, and 3 bases lay outside the gene matches. This chain's CDR3 is CASSSRLAGETQYF. The CDR3 bases are TGTGCCAGCAGCTCCCGACTAGCGGGGGAGACCCAGTACTTC.

The chain employs TRBV5-4 and TRBJ1-2, with TRBD1 identical over 7 bases. CDR1 is SGHNT, CDR2 YYREEE, per germline (reference sequence). Trimming at V came to 3 bases and at J to 2 bases, leaving 10 bases not matched to a gene. The CDR3 sequence is 16 residues long. The CDR3 DNA reads as TGTGCCAGCAGCTCTTCCTGGGACAGCGCCAACTATGGCTACACCTTC. As protein: CASSSSWDSANYGYTF.

The chain links TRBV6-5 to TRBJ1-5, with D hard to call. CDR3 size: 14 residues. Germline V lookup: CDR1 MNHEY, CDR2 SVGAGI. Trimming took off 6 bases at V and 0 bases at J, with 9 bases between the two ends. This CDR3 is CASSRQPSNQPQHF. The CDR3 bases are TGTGCCAGCAGCCGGCAACCTAGCAATCAGCCCCAGCATTTT.

This chain joins TRBV7-2 and TRBJ1-3; D remains ambiguous. Germline values: CDR1 SGHTA, CDR2 FQGNSA. The CDR3 contains 17 residues. Between the trimmed V and J ends, which lost 2 bases and 2 bases, there was a span of 16 bases. The DNA of the CDR3 is TGTGCCAGCAGCTTAAAATCAACTGGGGTTGCTGGAAACACCATATATTTT. Translation gives CASSLKSTGVAGNTIYF.

The chain recombines TRBV7-9 with TRBJ1-5; 7 bases are shared with TRBD1. With 1 base clipped from V and 2 bases from J, the junction kept 2 bases outside the gene matches. CDR1 is SEHNR and CDR2 is FQNEAQ in the germline V gene (reference sequence). The CDR3 consists of 15 residues. DNA for the CDR3: TGTGCCAGCAGCTTAGTAGGGGGCGGCAATCAGCCCCAGCATTTT. This sequence encodes CASSLVGGGNQPQHF.

The chain uses TRBV29-1 and TRBJ2-1, with D tentatively TRBD2 (5 bases). V was clipped by 5 bases and J by 9 bases, with 17 bases between them. The CDR3 is made up of 13 amino acids. Per germline, CDR1 SQVTM and CDR2 ANQGSEA. CDR3 in amino acids: CSVKAVVLGEQFF. Written as DNA, the CDR3 is TGCAGCGTTAAAGCGGTGGTGCTTGGTGAGCAGTTCTTC.

The chain links TRBV7-9 to TRBJ2-7; 9 nucleotides agree with TRBD1. This CDR3 contains 13 residues. J was trimmed by 4 bases and V by 10 bases; bases with no gene match: 8. Germline CDR1 reads SEHNR; CDR2 reads FQNEAQ (reference sequence). The CDR3 DNA sequence: TGTGCCACTTCCGGGACAGGGATATACGAGCAGTACTTC. It encodes CATSGTGIYEQYF.

The chain links TRBV5-8 to TRBJ2-3; 7 nucleotides line up with TRBD2. Germline V gene data show CDR1 as SGHTS and CDR2 as YDEGEE. The trim removed 4 bases at V and 4 bases at J, leaving 6 bases unmatched. The CDR3 length is 14 residues. For the CDR3, the DNA is TGTGCCAGCAGCGGGCGGGGGAGGTCAGATACGCAGTATTTT. Residues: CASSGRGRSDTQYF.

The V and J genes are TRBV6-1 and TRBJ1-2, with D possibly matching TRBD1 (5 bases). Trimming left V 3 bases short and J 1 base short, with 18 bases between. Germline assignment: CDR1 MNHNS and CDR2 SASEGT. The CDR3 runs to 17 residues. The CDR3 region has the DNA TGTGCCAGCAGTGACCGAACAGGTGGCGGAGGTAACTATGGCTACACCTTC. It specifies CASSDRTGGGGNYGYTF.

The V and J genes are TRBV4-2 and TRBJ1-5, with 8 bases lining up with TRBD1. Trimming removed 0 bases from V and 1 base from J; junction bases left unmatched: 8. Germline CDR1 is LGHNA and CDR2 is YNFKEQ. The CDR3 sequence is 18 residues long. CDR3 loop: CASSQDGTGGGSNQPQHF. The CDR3 DNA is TGTGCCAGCAGCCAAGATGGTACAGGGGGGGGGAGCAATCAGCCCCAGCATTTT.

V gene TRBV19 combines with J gene TRBJ1-4; the D gene is possibly TRBD1 (5 bases). This CDR3 is built from 17 residues. The germline V gene encodes CDR1 LNHDA and CDR2 SQIVND (reference sequence). V was clipped by 1 base and J by 1 base, with 13 bases between them. The CDR3 sequence is CASSIVGGGGTNEKLFF. Here the CDR3 DNA reads TGTGCCAGTAGTATAGTCGGGGGAGGAGGAACTAATGAAAAACTGTTTTTT.